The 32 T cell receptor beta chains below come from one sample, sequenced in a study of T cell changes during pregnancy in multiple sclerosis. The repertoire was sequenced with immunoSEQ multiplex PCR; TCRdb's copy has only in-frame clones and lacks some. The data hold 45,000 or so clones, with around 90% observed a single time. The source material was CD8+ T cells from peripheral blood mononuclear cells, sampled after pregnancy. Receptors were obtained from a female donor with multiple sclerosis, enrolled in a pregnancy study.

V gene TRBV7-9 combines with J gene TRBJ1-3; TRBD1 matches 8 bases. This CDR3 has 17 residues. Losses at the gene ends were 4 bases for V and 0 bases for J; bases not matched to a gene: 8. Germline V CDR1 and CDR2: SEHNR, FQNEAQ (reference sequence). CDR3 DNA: TGTGCCAGCAGCTCCCTCCTGACAGGGGTCTCTGGAAACACCATATATTTT. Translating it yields CASSSLLTGVSGNTIYF.

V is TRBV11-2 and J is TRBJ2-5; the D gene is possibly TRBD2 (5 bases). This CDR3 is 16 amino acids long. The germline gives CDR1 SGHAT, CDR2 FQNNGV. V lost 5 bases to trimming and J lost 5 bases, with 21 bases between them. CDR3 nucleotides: TGTGCCAGCAGCACTACTTCACTAGGCCTCCGGGAGACCCAGTACTTC. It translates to CASSTTSLGLRETQYF.

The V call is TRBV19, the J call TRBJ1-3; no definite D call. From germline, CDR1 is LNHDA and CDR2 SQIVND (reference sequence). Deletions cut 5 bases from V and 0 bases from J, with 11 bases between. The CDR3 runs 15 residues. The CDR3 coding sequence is TGTGCCAGTAGTCCCCAGGATCTCTCTGGAAACACCATATATTTT. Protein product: CASSPQDLSGNTIYF.

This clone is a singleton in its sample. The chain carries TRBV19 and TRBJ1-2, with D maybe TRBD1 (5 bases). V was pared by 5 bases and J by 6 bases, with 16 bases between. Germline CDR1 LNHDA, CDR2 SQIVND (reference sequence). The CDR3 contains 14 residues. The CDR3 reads CASSPSRANNGYTF. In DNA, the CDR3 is TGTGCCAGTAGTCCCAGCAGGGCGAACAATGGCTACACCTTC.

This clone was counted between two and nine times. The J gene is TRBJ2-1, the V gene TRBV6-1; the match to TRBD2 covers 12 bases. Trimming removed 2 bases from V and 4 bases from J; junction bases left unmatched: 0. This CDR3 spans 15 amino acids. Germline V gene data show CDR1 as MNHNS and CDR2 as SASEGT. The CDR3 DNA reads TGTGCCAGCAGTGAACTAGCGGGGGGGTACAATGAGCAGTTCTTC. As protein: CASSELAGGYNEQFF.

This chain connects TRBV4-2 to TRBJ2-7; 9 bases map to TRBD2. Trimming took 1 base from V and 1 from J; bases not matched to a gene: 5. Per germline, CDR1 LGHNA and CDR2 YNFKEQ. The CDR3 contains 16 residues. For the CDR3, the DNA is TGTGCCAGCAGCCAAGGGTATCTAGCGGGATCCTACGAGCAGTACTTC. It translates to CASSQGYLAGSYEQYF.

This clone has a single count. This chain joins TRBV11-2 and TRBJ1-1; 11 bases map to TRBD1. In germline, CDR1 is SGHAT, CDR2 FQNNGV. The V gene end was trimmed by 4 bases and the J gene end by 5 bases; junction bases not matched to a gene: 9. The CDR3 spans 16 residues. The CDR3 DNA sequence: TGTGCCAGCAGCTCTACACGGGACAGGGGGAATACTGAAGCTTTCTTT. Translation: CASSSTRDRGNTEAFF.

The CDR3 nucleotides read TGTGCCAGCAGCTTAGGATCTGGTCCAGCGGGAAGTTTCTACAATGAGCAGTTCTTC. This encodes CASSLGSGPAGSFYNEQFF. The chain joins TRBV13 to TRBJ2-1, with 7 bases lining up with TRBD2. After removal of 0 bases from V and 3 bases from J, the junction contained 14 bases not matched to a gene. This CDR3 comprises 19 residues. Germline CDR1 is PRHDT and CDR2 is FYEKMQ (reference sequence).

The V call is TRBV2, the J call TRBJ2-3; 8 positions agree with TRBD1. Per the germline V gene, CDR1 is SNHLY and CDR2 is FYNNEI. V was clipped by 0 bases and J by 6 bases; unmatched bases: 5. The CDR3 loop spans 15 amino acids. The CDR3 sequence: CASSEARGLWDTQYF. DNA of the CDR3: TGTGCCAGCAGTGAAGCCAGGGGGCTATGGGATACGCAGTATTTT.

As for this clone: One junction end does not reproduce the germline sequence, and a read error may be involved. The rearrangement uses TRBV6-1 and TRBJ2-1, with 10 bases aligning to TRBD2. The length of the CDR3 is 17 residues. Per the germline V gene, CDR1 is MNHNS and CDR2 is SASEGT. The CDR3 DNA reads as TGTGCCAGCAGCGAAGATAGCGGGAGGTCTTCCTACAATGAGCAGTTCTTC. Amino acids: CASSEDSGRSSYNEQFF.

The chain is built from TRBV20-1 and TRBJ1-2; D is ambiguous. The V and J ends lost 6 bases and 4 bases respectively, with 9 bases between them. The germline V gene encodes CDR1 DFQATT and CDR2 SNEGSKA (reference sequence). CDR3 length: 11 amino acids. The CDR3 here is CSASHLYGYTF. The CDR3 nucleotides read TGCAGTGCCTCACACCTCTATGGCTACACCTTC.

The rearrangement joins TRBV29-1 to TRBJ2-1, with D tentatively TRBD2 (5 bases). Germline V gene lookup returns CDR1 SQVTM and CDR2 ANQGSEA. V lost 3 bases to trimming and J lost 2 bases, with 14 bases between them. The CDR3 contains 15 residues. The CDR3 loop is CSVDSATIPYNEQFF. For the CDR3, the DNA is TGCAGCGTTGATAGCGCGACCATACCCTACAATGAGCAGTTCTTC.

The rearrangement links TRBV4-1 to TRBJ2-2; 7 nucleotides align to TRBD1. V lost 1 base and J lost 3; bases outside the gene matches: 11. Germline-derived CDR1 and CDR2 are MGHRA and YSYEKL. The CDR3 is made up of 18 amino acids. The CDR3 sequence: CASSQGGGATVDTGELFF. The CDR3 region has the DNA TGCGCCAGCAGCCAAGGAGGGGGCGCGACCGTGGACACCGGGGAGCTGTTTTTT.

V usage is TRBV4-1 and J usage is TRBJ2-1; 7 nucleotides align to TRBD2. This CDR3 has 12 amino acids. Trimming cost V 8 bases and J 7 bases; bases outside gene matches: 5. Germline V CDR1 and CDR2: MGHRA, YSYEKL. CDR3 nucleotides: TGCGCCAGCTCTCTCGGGGGGAATGAGCAGTTCTTC. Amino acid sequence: CASSLGGNEQFF.

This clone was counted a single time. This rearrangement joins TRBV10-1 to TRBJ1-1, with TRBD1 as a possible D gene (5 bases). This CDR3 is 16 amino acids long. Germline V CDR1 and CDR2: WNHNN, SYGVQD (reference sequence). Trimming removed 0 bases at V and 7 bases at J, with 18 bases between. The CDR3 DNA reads TGCGCCAGCAGTGAGTCGGGCAGGGTAATAATCGATGAAGCTTTCTTT. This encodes CASSESGRVIIDEAFF.

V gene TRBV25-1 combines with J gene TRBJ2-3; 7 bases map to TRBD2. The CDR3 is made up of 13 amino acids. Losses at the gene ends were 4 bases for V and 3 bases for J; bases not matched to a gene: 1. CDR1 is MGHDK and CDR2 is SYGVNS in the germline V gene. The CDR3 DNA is TGTGCCAGCAGTGTCGGGGGGACAGATACGCAGTATTTT. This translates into CASSVGGTDTQYF.

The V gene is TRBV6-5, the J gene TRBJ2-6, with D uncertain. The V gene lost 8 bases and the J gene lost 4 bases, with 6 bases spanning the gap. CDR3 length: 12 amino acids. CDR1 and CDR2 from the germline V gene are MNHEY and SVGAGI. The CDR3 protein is CASSLGANVLTF. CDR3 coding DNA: TGTGCCAGCTCGTTGGGGGCCAACGTCCTGACTTTC.

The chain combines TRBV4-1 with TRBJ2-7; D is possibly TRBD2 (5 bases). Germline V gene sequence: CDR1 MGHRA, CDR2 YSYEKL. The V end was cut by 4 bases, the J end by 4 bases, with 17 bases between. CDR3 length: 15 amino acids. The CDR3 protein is CASSPLMEGGYEQYF. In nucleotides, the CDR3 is TGCGCCAGCAGCCCTCTGATGGAAGGAGGATACGAGCAGTACTTC.

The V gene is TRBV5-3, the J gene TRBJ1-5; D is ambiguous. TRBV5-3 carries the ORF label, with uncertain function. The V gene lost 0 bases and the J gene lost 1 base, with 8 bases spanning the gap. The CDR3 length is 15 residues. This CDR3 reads CARSLVGGSNQPQHF. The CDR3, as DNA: TGTGCCAGAAGCTTGGTGGGAGGGAGCAATCAGCCCCAGCATTTT.

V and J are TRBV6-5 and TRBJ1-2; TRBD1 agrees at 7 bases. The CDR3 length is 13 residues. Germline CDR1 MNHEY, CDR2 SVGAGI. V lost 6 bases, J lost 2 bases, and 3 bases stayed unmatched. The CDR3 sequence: CASRPGQNYGYTF. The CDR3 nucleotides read TGTGCCAGCAGACCGGGACAGAACTATGGCTACACCTTC.

The CDR3 nucleotides read TGTGCCAGCAGTTTAACCGGATCGGCCCCAAATGGCGGTGAGCAGTTCTTC. It encodes CASSLTGSAPNGGEQFF. The rearrangement links TRBV27 to TRBJ2-1; no clear D. The CDR3 has 17 amino acids. Looked up from germline, CDR1 is MNHEY and CDR2 is SMNVEV (reference sequence). Between the trimmed V and J ends, which lost 2 bases and 9 bases, there was a span of 23 bases.

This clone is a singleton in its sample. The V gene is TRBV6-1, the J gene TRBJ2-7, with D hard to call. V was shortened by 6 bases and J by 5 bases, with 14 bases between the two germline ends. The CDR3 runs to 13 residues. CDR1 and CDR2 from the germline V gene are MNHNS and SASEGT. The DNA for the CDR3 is TGTGCCAGCAGGGATACAAACGAGGACGAGCAGTACTTC. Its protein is CASRDTNEDEQYF.

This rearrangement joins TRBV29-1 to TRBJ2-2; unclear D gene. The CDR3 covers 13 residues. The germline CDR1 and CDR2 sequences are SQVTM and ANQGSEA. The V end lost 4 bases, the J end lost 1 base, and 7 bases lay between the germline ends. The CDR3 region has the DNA TGCAGCGTTGTACCAGTGAACACCGGGGAGCTGTTTTTT. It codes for CSVVPVNTGELFF.

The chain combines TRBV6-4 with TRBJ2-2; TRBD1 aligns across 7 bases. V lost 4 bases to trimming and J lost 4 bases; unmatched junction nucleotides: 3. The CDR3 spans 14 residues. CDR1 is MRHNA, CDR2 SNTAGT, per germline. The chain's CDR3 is CASSAAGGTGELFF. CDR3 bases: TGTGCCAGCAGTGCTGCAGGGGGCACCGGGGAGCTGTTTTTT.

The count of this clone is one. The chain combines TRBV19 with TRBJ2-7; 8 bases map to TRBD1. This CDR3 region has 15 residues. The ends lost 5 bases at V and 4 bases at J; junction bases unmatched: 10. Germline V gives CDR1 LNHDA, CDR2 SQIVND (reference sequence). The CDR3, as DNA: TGTGCCAGTAGTTTCGGACAGGGCGAGGGGTACGAGCAGTACTTC. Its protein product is CASSFGQGEGYEQYF. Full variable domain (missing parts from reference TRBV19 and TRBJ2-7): DGGITQSPKYLFRKEGQNVTLSCEQNLNHDAMYWYRQDPGQGLRLIYYSQIVNDFQKGDIAEGYSVSREKKESFPLTVTSAQKNPTAFYLCASSFGQGEGYEQYFGPGTRLTVT.

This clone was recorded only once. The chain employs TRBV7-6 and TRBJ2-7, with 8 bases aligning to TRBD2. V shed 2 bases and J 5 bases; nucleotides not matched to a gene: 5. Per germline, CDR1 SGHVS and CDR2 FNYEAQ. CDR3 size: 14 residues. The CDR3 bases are TGTGCCAGCAGCTTATACAGCGGGGGTAACGAGCAGTACTTC. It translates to CASSLYSGGNEQYF.

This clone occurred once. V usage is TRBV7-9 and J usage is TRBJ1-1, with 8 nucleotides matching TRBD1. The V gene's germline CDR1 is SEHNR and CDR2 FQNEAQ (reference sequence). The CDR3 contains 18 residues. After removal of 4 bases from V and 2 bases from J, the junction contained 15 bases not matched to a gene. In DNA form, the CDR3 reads TGTGCCAGCAGCTCCGGACAGGGCCTCAACCCAATAAACACTGAAGCTTTCTTT. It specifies CASSSGQGLNPINTEAFF. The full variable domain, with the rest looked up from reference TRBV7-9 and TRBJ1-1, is DTGVSQNPRHKITKRGQNVTFRCDPISEHNRLYWYRQTLGQGPEFLTYFQNEAQLEKSRLLSDRFSAERPKGSFSTLEIQRTEQGDSAMYLCASSSGQGLNPINTEAFFGQGTRLTVV.

CDR3 residues: CASSLHMTGGETQYF. The CDR3 DNA follows: TGTGCCAGCAGCTTGCATATGACAGGGGGAGAGACCCAGTACTTC. This rearrangement joins TRBV5-4 to TRBJ2-5, with 9 bases lining up with TRBD1. J lost 4 bases, V lost 1 base, and 5 bases had no gene match. The CDR3 is 15 amino acids. Germline loops: CDR1 SGHNT, CDR2 YYREEE (reference sequence).

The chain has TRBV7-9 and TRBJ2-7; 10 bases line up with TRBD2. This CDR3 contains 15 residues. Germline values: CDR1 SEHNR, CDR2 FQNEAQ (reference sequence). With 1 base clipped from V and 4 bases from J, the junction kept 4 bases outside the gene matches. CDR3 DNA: TGTGCCAGCAGCTTAGGGGCGGGACTAGCGTACGAGCAGTACTTC. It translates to CASSLGAGLAYEQYF.

As DNA, the CDR3 is TGTGCCAGCAGCATCGGGACTAGCGGGTGGGGAGGAGATACGCAGTATTTT. Residues: CASSIGTSGWGGDTQYF. The chain combines TRBV7-9 with TRBJ2-3; 12 nucleotides agree with TRBD2. Trimming took 5 bases from V and 5 from J; bases not matched to a gene: 11. The germline CDR1 and CDR2 sequences are SEHNR and FQNEAQ (reference sequence). The CDR3 is 17 residues long. Combining the CDR3 with reference TRBV7-9 and TRBJ2-3 gives the whole variable domain DTGVSQNPRHKITKRGQNVTFRCDPISEHNRLYWYRQTLGQGPEFLTYFQNEAQLEKSRLLSDRFSAERPKGSFSTLEIQRTEQGDSAMYLCASSIGTSGWGGDTQYFGPGTRLTVL.

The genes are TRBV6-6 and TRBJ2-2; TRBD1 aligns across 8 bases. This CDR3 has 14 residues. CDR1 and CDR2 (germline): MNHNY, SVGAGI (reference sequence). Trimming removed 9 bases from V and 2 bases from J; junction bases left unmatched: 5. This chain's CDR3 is CASSGTGNTGELFF. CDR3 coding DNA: TGTGCCAGTTCCGGGACAGGCAACACCGGGGAGCTGTTTTTT.

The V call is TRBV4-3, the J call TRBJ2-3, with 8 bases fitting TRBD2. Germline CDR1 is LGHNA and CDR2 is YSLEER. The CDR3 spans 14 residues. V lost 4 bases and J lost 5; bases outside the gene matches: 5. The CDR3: CASSPGGVGDTQYF. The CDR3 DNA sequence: TGCGCCAGCAGCCCCGGGGGGGTAGGAGATACGCAGTATTTT.